Presented here are 6 T cell receptor beta chains from one specimen sequenced in a study of T cell responses to AZD1222 COVID-19 vaccine. Clones were read by immunoSEQ multiplex PCR, and TCRdb kept only the in-frame ones, dropping some. The sample records 70,000 to 95,000 clones, over 75% being singletons. This specimen was peripheral blood, taken on day 0 of AZD1222 vaccination. Source of these receptors: an adult in good health.

The genes are TRBV6-5 and TRBJ2-1, with D perhaps TRBD2 (6 bases). Per germline, CDR1 MNHEY and CDR2 SVGAGI. V lost 4 bases to trimming and J lost 0 bases, with 13 bases between them. This CDR3 spans 16 amino acids. The CDR3 DNA sequence: TGTGCCAGCAGTTCCCTAGCGTCCGACTCCTACAATGAGCAGTTCTTC. Protein: CASSSLASDSYNEQFF.

The genes are TRBV4-1 and TRBJ1-3; D unclear. The germline V and J ends were trimmed by 4 bases and 1 base, with 8 bases remaining between them. Germline V gene sequence: CDR1 MGHRA, CDR2 YSYEKL. The CDR3 covers 14 residues. CDR3 DNA: TGCGCCAGCAGCCGTGAGAGTTCTGGAAACACCATATATTTT. It translates to CASSRESSGNTIYF.

The chain has TRBV29-1 and TRBJ2-3; D is undetermined. Germline CDR1 reads SQVTM; CDR2 reads ANQGSEA. This CDR3 has 12 amino acids. CDR3 loop: CSISRDADTQYF. The CDR3 coding sequence is TGCTCAATTTCAAGGGATGCAGATACGCAGTATTTT.

The V call is TRBV2, the J call TRBJ2-7; no clear D gene. This CDR3 has 15 residues. Germline assignment: CDR1 SNHLY and CDR2 FYNNEI. The V end lost 1 base, the J end lost 0 bases, and 10 bases lay between the germline ends. The CDR3 loop reads CASSEVGRSSYEQYF. Here the CDR3 DNA reads TGTGCCAGCAGTGAAGTGGGCAGGAGCTCCTACGAGCAGTACTTC.

There are a few counts of this clone. The V gene is TRBV30, the J gene TRBJ2-7, with TRBD1 matching over 9 bases. J gave up 3 bases and V 3 bases, and 12 bases lay outside the gene matches. Germline values: CDR1 GTSNPN, CDR2 SVGIG (reference sequence). The CDR3 runs to 16 residues. DNA of the CDR3: TGTGCCTGGAGAGAAACAGGGGGCGCCACAAACTACGAGCAGTACTTC. Its protein is CAWRETGGATNYEQYF.

This sequence joins TRBV2 and TRBJ2-3; D is possibly TRBD2 (5 bases). The CDR3 covers 16 residues. Trimming pared 1 base from V and 2 bases from J, leaving 13 bases between. The germline gives CDR1 SNHLY, CDR2 FYNNEI. The chain's CDR3 is CASSEVEGSHTDTQYF. Written as DNA, the CDR3 is TGTGCCAGCAGTGAAGTTGAGGGATCCCACACAGATACGCAGTATTTT.